The following is a T cell receptor beta chain sequence with its context. Its antigen is unknown. Here immunoSEQ multiplex PCR was the method, and the copy in TCRdb shows in-frame clones only, minus some. The sample yields around 100,000 clones, around 90% seen once. The data were taken from a study of graft-versus-host responses after intestinal transplantation. The receptor comes from a human donor who was the organ donor for an intestinal transplant. Here the sequenced sample was unstimulated CD4+ T cells sorted from spleen or lymph node cells, taken before transplant.

CDR3 residues: CASSLFVAGGGILGTQYF. DNA for the CDR3: TGTGCCAGCAGCTTATTTGTTGCGGGAGGGGGTATCTTAGGGACCCAGTACTTC. V usage is TRBV7-2 and J usage is TRBJ2-5; TRBD2 aligns across 9 bases. The trim removed 2 bases at V and 7 bases at J, leaving 17 bases unmatched. Germline lookup yields CDR1 SGHTA and CDR2 FQGNSA. The CDR3 extends over 18 amino acids.